Detailed here is one TCR beta chain. Its antigen is currently unknown. Clones were sequenced by immunoSEQ multiplex PCR, and TCRdb holds only the in-frame ones, with some missing. The table shows 100,000 or so clones, with roughly 94% occurring only once. This sample stems from a study of siplizumab effects on memory and regulatory T cells. Study-wide results and limits: Naive T cell populations appeared to exhibit greater diversity than memory cells and appeared to be major alloresponse contributors. Confirmatory evidence of suppressive function in proliferating siplizumab-culture Tregs was not obtained.

CDR1 and CDR2 from the germline V gene are MNHEY and SMNVEV (reference sequence). With 8 bases removed from V and 3 bases from J, the gap between germline ends came to 22 bases. There are 16 residues in the CDR3. The rearrangement links TRBV27 to TRBJ1-1; tentatively, D is TRBD1 (5 bases). This sequence originates from a human donor in good health. Specimen: non-Treg CD4+ T cells sorted from blood. The CDR3 DNA follows: TGTGCCAGCTGTGGCCTGGGGGGTGGTGAGGACACTGAAGCTTTCTTT. Translation gives CASCGLGGGEDTEAFF.